The 7 T cell receptor beta chains below all came from one sample that was sequenced in a study of OX40 agonist ivuxolimab in advanced cancers. TCRdb's copy holds only in-frame clones and misses some; the assay was immunoSEQ multiplex PCR. The table has tens of thousands of clones, approximately 80% seen once. The starting material was CD4+ or CD8+ T cells sorted from blood, obtained in a trial of the OX40 agonist ivuxolimab. The receptor source for this set is an adult with an advanced solid tumor such as melanoma, head and neck, liver or kidney cancer.

The V call is TRBV29-1, the J call TRBJ2-3; TRBD2 aligns across 8 bases. Germline CDR1 reads SQVTM; CDR2 reads ANQGSEA. V lost 8 bases and J lost 1; bases outside the gene matches: 2. The length of the CDR3 is 12 residues. Here the CDR3 reads CSTLAGTDTQYF. The CDR3, as DNA: TGCAGCACACTAGCGGGCACAGATACGCAGTATTTT.

This clone was seen only once. The V call is TRBV7-2, the J call TRBJ2-1; 7 bases line up with TRBD2. This CDR3 is built from 16 residues. Germline V gene data show CDR1 as SGHTA and CDR2 as FQGNSA. Unmatched junction bases numbered 4, after V lost 2 bases and J lost 0 bases. The DNA for the CDR3 is TGTGCCAGCAGCTTAAATGGCGGGAGCTCCTACAATGAGCAGTTCTTC. Protein sequence: CASSLNGGSSYNEQFF.

This sequence joins TRBV5-8 and TRBJ2-5, with a possible D match to TRBD2 (7 bases). V was pared by 4 bases and J by 10 bases, with 17 bases between. Germline values: CDR1 SGHTS, CDR2 YDEGEE. The CDR3 runs 13 residues. The CDR3 DNA follows: TGTGCCAGCAGCGGACAGCGGGGTCCGAGCCAGTACTTC. This codes for CASSGQRGPSQYF. Full variable domain (remainder filled in from reference TRBV5-8 and TRBJ2-5): EAGVTQSPTHLIKTRGQQATLRCSPISGHTSVYWYQQALGLGLQFLLWYDEGEERNRGNFPPRFSGRQFPNYSSELNVNALELEDSALYLCASSGQRGPSQYFGPGTRLLVL.

This chain joins TRBV6-5 and TRBJ2-5, with no clear D. Trimming took off 1 base at V and 5 bases at J, with 8 bases between the two ends. The CDR3 spans 13 residues. The germline CDR1 and CDR2 sequences are MNHEY and SVGAGI. The CDR3 DNA reads as TGTGCCAGCAGTTACTTGGGGTCGGAGACCCAGTACTTC. Protein: CASSYLGSETQYF.

CDR3 protein: CASSLVAGGTYEQYV. CDR3 DNA sequence: TGTGCCAGCAGCTTAGTTGCGGGGGGCACATACGAGCAGTACGTC. The chain recombines TRBV11-2 with TRBJ2-7; 8 bases match TRBD2. Germline loops: CDR1 SGHAT, CDR2 FQNNGV. The CDR3 runs 15 residues. V was pared by 1 base and J by 4 bases, with 6 bases of the junction left unmatched.

The chain is built from TRBV11-1 and TRBJ2-3, with D perhaps matching TRBD1 (6 bases). V was trimmed by 5 bases and J by 1 base, leaving 10 bases between them. This CDR3 is 14 amino acids long. Germline CDR1 SGHAT, CDR2 FQDESV (reference sequence). The DNA for the CDR3 is TGTGCCAGCAGCCCAACAGGGCGCACAGATACGCAGTATTTT. It translates to CASSPTGRTDTQYF. Full variable domain (remainder filled in from reference TRBV11-1 and TRBJ2-3): EAEVAQSPRYKITEKSQAVAFWCDPISGHATLYWYRQILGQGPELLVQFQDESVVDDSQLPKDRFSAERLKGVDSTLKIQPAELGDSAMYLCASSPTGRTDTQYFGPGTRLTVL.

The chain is built from TRBV6-5 and TRBJ2-5; the D is unclear. The DNA end favors TRBJ2-7, so the J call may be wrong. The germline V gene encodes CDR1 MNHEY and CDR2 SVGAGI. The CDR3 consists of 15 residues. The CDR3: CASSYSHGPSYEQYF. Here the CDR3 DNA reads TGTGCCAGCAGTTACTCCCACGGGCCCTCCTACGAGCAGTACTTC.